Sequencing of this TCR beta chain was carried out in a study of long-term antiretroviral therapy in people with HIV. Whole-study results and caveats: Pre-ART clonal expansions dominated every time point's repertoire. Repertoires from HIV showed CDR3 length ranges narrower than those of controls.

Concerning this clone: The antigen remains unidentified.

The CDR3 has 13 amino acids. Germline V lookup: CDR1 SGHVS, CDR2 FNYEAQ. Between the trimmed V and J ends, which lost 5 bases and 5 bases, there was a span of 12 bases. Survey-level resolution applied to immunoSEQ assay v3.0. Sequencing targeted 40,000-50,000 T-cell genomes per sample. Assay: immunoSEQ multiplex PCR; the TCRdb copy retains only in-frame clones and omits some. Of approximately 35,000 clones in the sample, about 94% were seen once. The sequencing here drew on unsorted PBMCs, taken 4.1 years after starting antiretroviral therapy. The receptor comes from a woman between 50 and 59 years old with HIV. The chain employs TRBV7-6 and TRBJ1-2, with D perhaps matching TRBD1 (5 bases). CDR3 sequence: CASSRGAEYGYTF. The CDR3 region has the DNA TGTGCCAGCAGCAGAGGGGCAGAGTATGGCTACACCTTC. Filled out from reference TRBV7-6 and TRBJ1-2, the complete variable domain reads GAGVSQSPRYKVTKRGQDVALRCDPISGHVSLYWYRQALGQGPEFLTYFNYEAQQDKSGLPNDRFSAERPEGSISTLTIQRTEQRDSAMYRCASSRGAEYGYTFGSGTRLTVV.